The TCR beta chain described here comes from a study of regulatory T cells in long-lasting Graves disease. As for time point: newly diagnosed GD, antithyroid drugs for less than 3 months. Construction of the TCR library relied on RNA isolated from PBMCs. A volume of 7 to 9 milliliters of peripheral blood was collected in EDTA tubes. With iRepertoire HTBI primers and Arm-PCR of CDR3 regions, TCR beta libraries were built. Source study methods: Across all samples, approximately 68 TRBV segments and 15 or so TRBJ segments were identified. MiXCR, run by TCRdb on the multiplex PCR reads, gives a single entry per CDR3 protein. The V and J calls follow TCRdb's processing rather than the paper's. The data show approximately 490,000 distinct CDR3 sequences, with roughly 16% seen just once and 9% to 15% held by the top ten. On this clonotype itself: Its antigen is still unknown.

CDR3 length: 16 amino acids. The V end was cut by 1 base, the J end by 3 bases, with 12 bases between. Whole-study findings and limits: Repertoires from persistent disease leaned toward TRBV28, TRBJ1-2 and TRBJ2-5.

The same sample was also used in a study of T cells in Graves' hyperthyroidism and ophthalmopathy. Turning to that study: TCR CDR3 underwent first-round RT-PCR with the HTBI primer set.

The sequenced sample was peripheral blood mononuclear cells (PBMCs), obtained at new diagnosis, from a patient treated with antithyroid drugs. The chain joins TRBV12-3 or TRBV12-4 to TRBJ2-2; D gene unclear. This receptor was taken from a man aged 35 to 55 with Graves disease. CDR3 protein: CASSLGSDTYTGELFF. In DNA form, the CDR3 reads TGTGCCAGCAGTTTAGGATCTGACACCTACACCGGGGAGCTGTTTTTT.